The clone carrying this T cell receptor (beta chain) was seen a few times. Antigen unknown. Researchers built TCR beta libraries using quantitative 5'-RACE with molecular barcodes. MiXCR, run by TCRdb on the 5' RACE reads, gives a single entry per CDR3 protein. Found here are fewer than 500,000 distinct CDR3 sequences, roughly a quarter of them singletons; the top ten hold roughly 0.8%. The sample comes from a study of CD8 T cells in ankylosing spondylitis. General study findings and limits: Under 10 highly homologous variants formed a TCR beta motif that appeared characteristic of ankylosing spondylitis blood. Reportedly, matched ankylosing spondylitis synovial fluid was significantly enriched for disease-linked clones.

Germline V gene lookup returns CDR1 SNHLY and CDR2 FYNNEI. Trimming cost V 2 bases and J 6 bases, with 5 bases left between them. The CDR3 covers 13 residues. The sequence was obtained from a male donor with ankylosing spondylitis. Material for sequencing was blood, either unsorted or a sorted T cell fraction (not recorded which). The chain uses TRBV2 and TRBJ1-6; D unresolved. DNA of the CDR3: TGTGCCAGCAGTGAAATGAGTAATTCACCCCTCCACTTT. It yields the protein CASSEMSNSPLHF.